The 3 T cell receptor beta chains in this list originate from one sample, sequenced in a study of cytomegalovirus exposure and HLA in healthy donors. PCR primers comprised 60 Vbeta and 13 Jbeta primers. The repertoire was sequenced with immunoSEQ multiplex PCR; TCRdb's copy has only in-frame clones and lacks some. The sample records 180,000 or so clones, around 76% being singletons. Sequencing was carried out using PBMCs. The receptors here all came from a woman aged 30 to 39 in good health and CMV-seropositive.

This sequence joins TRBV7-9 and TRBJ2-7; 7 bases are a match to TRBD2. This CDR3 contains 14 residues. V was clipped by 8 bases and J by 2 bases; unmatched bases: 9. CDR1 is SEHNR, CDR2 FQNEAQ, per germline (reference sequence). The CDR3 sequence is CASATAGETYEQYF. CDR3 in DNA: TGTGCCAGCGCGACCGCGGGGGAAACCTACGAGCAGTACTTC.

There are a few counts of this clone. This rearrangement joins TRBV19 to TRBJ1-1; D unclear. V shed 9 bases and J shed 1 base, with 12 bases lying between them. CDR3 length: 13 residues. The germline CDR1 and CDR2 sequences are LNHDA and SQIVND (reference sequence). This chain's CDR3 is CASGGRTNTEAFF. DNA of the CDR3: TGTGCCAGCGGAGGACGGACGAACACTGAAGCTTTCTTT.

The chain has TRBV28 and TRBJ2-3, with 11 bases identical to TRBD1. The CDR3 is 17 residues long. After removal of 3 bases from V and 5 bases from J, the junction contained 10 bases not matched to a gene. CDR1 is MDHEN and CDR2 is SYDVKM in the germline V gene. CDR3 residues: CASSLQGQGERVDTQYF. The CDR3 DNA reads TGTGCCAGCAGTTTGCAGGGACAGGGGGAGCGGGTAGATACGCAGTATTTT.